The clone carrying this T cell receptor (beta chain) has more than one count but fewer than ten. One junction end disagrees with the germline gene, perhaps due to a read error. The record originates from a study of T cells in Graves' hyperthyroidism and ophthalmopathy. It was RNA transcripts that yielded the amplified TCR beta CDR3 regions. The TCR CDR3 was amplified in a first-round RT-PCR using the HTBI primer set. TCRdb ran MiXCR on the multiplex PCR reads and lists one entry per CDR3 protein. The data contain some 370,000 distinct CDR3 sequences, 11% to 15% of them seen just once; the ten biggest clones take up around 30%. Specimen: blood. The receptor was isolated from a man in his forties or fifties with Graves' ophthalmopathy.

In DNA form, the CDR3 reads TGTGCCAGCAGTGGGACAGGTCAAGAGGCCCAGTACTTC. It is translated as CASSGTGQEAQYF. The gene calls are TRBV5-6 and TRBJ2-5; 8 bases match TRBD1. The CDR3 contains 13 residues. The germline gives CDR1 SGHDT, CDR2 YYEEEE.